The T cell receptor beta chain described here comes from a study of blood T cell repertoires in COVID-19. Study information: Acute-phase and convalescent COVID-19 samples originated in the United States, Italy and Spain.

The CDR3 has 14 residues. The germline CDR1 and CDR2 sequences are KGHDR and SFDVKD. V gave up 4 bases and J gave up 5 bases, with 13 bases separating them. Here immunoSEQ multiplex PCR was the method, and the copy in TCRdb shows in-frame clones only, minus some. The data contain 110,000 to 150,000 clones, around 86% of them singletons. The chain has TRBV24-1 and TRBJ2-5; D gene ambiguous. Sequencing was done on a sample of PBMCs or T cells enriched from blood (not recorded which). This clonotype was obtained from a man aged 45-65 years who had recovered from COVID-19. CDR3 in amino acids: CATSDPTDGETQYF. Written as DNA, the CDR3 is TGTGCCACCAGTGACCCGACCGACGGGGAGACCCAGTACTTC.